A selection of T cell receptor beta chains follows, all from one sample in a study of T cells in localized non-small cell lung cancer. Clones were sequenced by immunoSEQ multiplex PCR, and TCRdb holds only the in-frame ones, with some missing. The data show fewer than 20,000 clones, 91% seen once. The source was peripheral blood, collected before any cancer treatment. The receptor source for this set is a woman aged 35 to 70 with stage I lung adenocarcinoma. Both conserved end residues are part of each CDR3. D genes are given only for firm matches. The size field is filled for only some rows; it gives once, few, many or a size class.

>-|TRBJ1-1|-|TRBV13
CASSLGSRGTEAFF
TGTGCCAGCAGCTTAGGCTCTCGCGGGACTGAAGCTTTCTTT
>-|TRBJ2-5|-|TRBV13
CASSLVGTPKETQYF
TGTGCCAGCAGCTTAGTAGGGACCCCCAAAGAGACCCAGTACTTC
>-|TRBJ1-2|-|TRBV7-9
CASSLELAGYTF
TGTGCCAGCAGCTTAGAGTTGGCTGGCTACACCTTC
>few|TRBJ1-5|-|TRBV4-1
CASSHGRGNQPQHF
TGCGCCAGCAGCCACGGACGGGGCAATCAGCCCCAGCATTTT
>-|TRBJ2-6|-|TRBV18
CASSLGAVIQGNVLTF
TGTGCCAGCTCACTGGGGGCCGTAATACAGGGAAACGTCCTGACTTTC
>-|TRBJ1-1|-|TRBV6-5
CASREMNTEAFF
TGTGCCAGCAGGGAGATGAACACTGAAGCTTTCTTT
>-|TRBJ1-1|-|TRBV2
CASTGAGIGEAFF
TGTGCCAGCACCGGGGCAGGCATCGGTGAAGCTTTCTTT
>-|TRBJ1-2|-|TRBV27
CASSTTGFGYTF
TGTGCCAGCAGCACAACAGGGTTTGGCTACACCTTC
>once|TRBJ2-7|TRBD1|TRBV7-3
CASSLTGGDSYEQYF
TGTGCCAGCAGCTTAACAGGGGGCGACTCCTACGAGCAGTACTTC
>-|TRBJ1-6|TRBD1|TRBV18
CASSPATGGSSPLHF
TGTGCCAGCTCACCTGCGACAGGGGGATCTTCACCCCTCCACTTT
>-|TRBJ2-1|TRBD2|TRBV2
CASSDRLAGVDEQFF
TGTGCCAGCAGTGACCGACTAGCGGGAGTCGATGAGCAGTTCTTC
>-|TRBJ1-1|-|TRBV10-3
CAISGTGDNTEAFF
TGTGCCATCAGTGGAACAGGAGATAACACTGAAGCTTTCTTT
>-|TRBJ2-1|TRBD1|TRBV2
CASSGPGTGESGNEQFF
TGTGCCAGCAGTGGCCCCGGGACAGGGGAATCAGGCAATGAGCAGTTCTTC
>once|TRBJ2-7|-|TRBV6-5
CASSYLGGVGYEQYF
TGTGCCAGCAGTTACTTAGGGGGAGTTGGCTACGAGCAGTACTTC